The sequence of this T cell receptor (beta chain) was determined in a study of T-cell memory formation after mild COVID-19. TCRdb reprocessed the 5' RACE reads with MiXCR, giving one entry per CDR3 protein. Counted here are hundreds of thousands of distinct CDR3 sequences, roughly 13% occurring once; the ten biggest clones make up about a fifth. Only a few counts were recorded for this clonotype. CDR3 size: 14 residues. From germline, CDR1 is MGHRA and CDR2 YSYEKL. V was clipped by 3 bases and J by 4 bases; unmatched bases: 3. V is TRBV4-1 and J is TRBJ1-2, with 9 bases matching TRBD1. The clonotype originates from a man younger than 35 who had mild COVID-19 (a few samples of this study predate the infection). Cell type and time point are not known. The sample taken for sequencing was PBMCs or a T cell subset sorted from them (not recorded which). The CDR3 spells CASSQTGGSYGYTF. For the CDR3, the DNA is TGCGCCAGCAGCCAGACAGGGGGAAGCTATGGCTACACCTTC.